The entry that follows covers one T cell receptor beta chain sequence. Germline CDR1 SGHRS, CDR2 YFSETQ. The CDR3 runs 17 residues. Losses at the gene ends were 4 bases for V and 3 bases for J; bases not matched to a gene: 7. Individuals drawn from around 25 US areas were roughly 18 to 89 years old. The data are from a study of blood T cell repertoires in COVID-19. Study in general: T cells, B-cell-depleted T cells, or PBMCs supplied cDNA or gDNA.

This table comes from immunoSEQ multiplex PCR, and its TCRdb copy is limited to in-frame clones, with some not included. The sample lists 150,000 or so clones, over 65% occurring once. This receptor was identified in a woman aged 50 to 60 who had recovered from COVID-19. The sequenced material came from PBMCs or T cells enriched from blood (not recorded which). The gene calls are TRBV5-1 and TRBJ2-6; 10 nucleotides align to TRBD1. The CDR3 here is CASSPGQGIGGANVLTF. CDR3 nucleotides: TGCGCCAGCAGCCCGGGACAGGGGATAGGTGGGGCCAACGTCCTGACTTTC.